These 17 T cell receptor beta chains came from one sample sequenced in a study of early T cells in non-severe SARS-CoV-2 infection. From the 5' RACE reads, TCRdb called clonotypes with MiXCR, one entry per CDR3 protein. The sample includes tens of thousands of distinct CDR3 sequences, less than 20% of them seen just once. The sample comprised whole blood. The receptors were gathered from an adult who was a healthcare worker with PCR-confirmed SARS-CoV-2 infection or an uninfected control (not recorded which).

The chain employs TRBV27 and TRBJ2-7; D is possibly TRBD1 (7 bases). Trimming removed 6 bases at V and 3 bases at J, with 15 bases between. The germline CDR1 and CDR2 sequences are MNHEY and SMNVEV (reference sequence). CDR3 length equals 14 residues. Here the CDR3 DNA reads TGTGCCAGCAGCAGGGGGGCCAGGGGCTACGAGCAGTACTTC. It is translated as CASSRGARGYEQYF.

The chain combines TRBV9 with TRBJ2-5; D may be TRBD1 (7 bases). The CDR3 has 14 amino acids. Germline CDR1 reads SGDLS; CDR2 reads YYNGEE. The germline V and J ends were trimmed by 0 bases and 4 bases, with 10 bases remaining between them. CDR3: CASSVGRGRETQYF. For the CDR3, the DNA is TGTGCCAGCAGCGTAGGGAGGGGGCGAGAGACCCAGTACTTC.

V gene TRBV14 combines with J gene TRBJ1-5, with D possibly being TRBD1 (6 bases). With 4 bases removed from V and 6 bases from J, the gap between germline ends came to 10 bases. The CDR3 consists of 13 residues. Germline values: CDR1 SGHDN, CDR2 FVKESK. CDR3 coding DNA: TGTGCCAGCAGCCTACAGGGTGGTCAGCCCCAGCATTTT. It specifies CASSLQGGQPQHF.

V and J are TRBV7-2 and TRBJ1-1; 10 bases map to TRBD1. The CDR3 is 16 residues long. J gave up 5 bases and V 3 bases, and 9 bases lay outside the gene matches. Germline CDR1 reads SGHTA; CDR2 reads FQGNSA. The CDR3 DNA sequence: TGTGCCAGCAGCTTCCGCTCGGGACAGGGGAGAACTGAAGCTTTCTTT. Translation: CASSFRSGQGRTEAFF.

This clonotype was observed a handful of times. The chain is built from TRBV7-9 and TRBJ2-3; D unresolved. Trimming pared 8 bases from V and 0 bases from J, leaving 3 bases between. CDR1 SEHNR and CDR2 FQNEAQ come from the germline V gene (reference sequence). CDR3 size: 11 residues. This CDR3 reads CASGSTDTQYF. The CDR3 DNA is TGTGCCAGCGGGAGCACAGATACGCAGTATTTT.

This clonotype was observed at least ten times. The chain couples TRBV7-9 to TRBJ2-3; 9 bases agree with TRBD1. Trimming cost V 11 bases and J 3 bases; bases outside gene matches: 6. Per germline, CDR1 SEHNR and CDR2 FQNEAQ (reference sequence). This CDR3 spans 13 amino acids. The chain's CDR3 is CAGRTGVTDTQYF. For the CDR3, the DNA is TGTGCCGGGCGGACAGGGGTAACAGATACGCAGTATTTT.

The V gene is TRBV7-9, the J gene TRBJ1-1, with D possibly being TRBD1 (5 bases). The CDR3 length is 16 residues. Germline CDR1 is SEHNR and CDR2 is FQNEAQ (reference sequence). V dropped 1 base and J dropped 0 bases, with 12 bases sitting between them. CDR3 in amino acids: CASSLDLEGLNTEAFF. The CDR3 coding sequence is TGTGCCAGCAGCTTAGATCTCGAGGGGTTGAACACTGAAGCTTTCTTT.

This clonotype has a handful of counts. V usage is TRBV5-1 and J usage is TRBJ1-1, with D unresolved. Per the germline V gene, CDR1 is SGHRS and CDR2 is YFSETQ. This CDR3 spans 17 amino acids. V was cut by 0 bases and J by 0 bases, with 15 bases left in between. CDR3 amino acids: CASSLGHAGAMNTEAFF. For the CDR3, the DNA is TGCGCCAGCAGCTTGGGACATGCGGGAGCCATGAACACTGAAGCTTTCTTT. Drawing the rest from reference TRBV5-1 and TRBJ1-1, the complete variable domain is KAGVTQTPRYLIKTRGQQVTLSCSPISGHRSVSWYQQTPGQGLQFLFEYFSETQRNKGNFPGRFSGRQFSNSRSEMNVSTLELGDSALYLCASSLGHAGAMNTEAFFGQGTRLTVV.

This chain connects TRBV6-2 or TRBV6-3 to TRBJ2-7; 12 bases match TRBD1. The CDR3 contains 18 residues. CDR1 and CDR2 (germline): MNHEY, SVGEGT. Trimming removed 2 bases from V and 4 bases from J; junction bases left unmatched: 12. This CDR3 is CASSYPPGQGASGYEQYF. The CDR3 DNA reads as TGTGCCAGCAGTTACCCCCCGGGACAGGGGGCGAGTGGGTACGAGCAGTACTTC.

Points on this clonotype: This may be a read error: a much more frequent sequence differs by one nucleotide. The V and J genes are TRBV12-3 or TRBV12-4 and TRBJ2-7; TRBD1 is a possible D gene (6 bases). The length of the CDR3 is 15 residues. V lost 6 bases, J lost 2 bases, and 17 bases lay in between. The CDR3 DNA follows: TGTGCCAGCAGCTTTCCGGGACAAGAGACCTACGAGCAGTACTTC. Translated, it gives CASSFPGQETYEQYF.

The V and J genes are TRBV5-4 and TRBJ2-7; 7 nucleotides line up with TRBD1. Germline V CDR1 and CDR2: SGHNT, YYREEE (reference sequence). The CDR3 is made up of 16 amino acids. V was pared by 3 bases and J by 3 bases, with 12 bases of the junction left unmatched. This CDR3 reads CASSSFPGQNLYEQYF. CDR3 sequence (DNA): TGTGCCAGCAGCTCATTCCCGGGACAGAACCTCTACGAGCAGTACTTC.

This clonotype was recorded a few times. This rearrangement joins TRBV20-1 to TRBJ1-2; 7 nucleotides agree with TRBD1. The CDR3 is 14 amino acids. The germline V gene has CDR1 DFQATT and CDR2 SNEGSKA (reference sequence). With 4 bases clipped from V and 4 bases from J, the junction kept 9 bases outside the gene matches. The CDR3 reads CSATVGTDLYGYTF. CDR3 sequence (DNA): TGCAGTGCTACCGTCGGGACAGACCTCTATGGCTACACCTTC.

The chain carries TRBV7-9 and TRBJ1-4, with no clear D. This CDR3 spans 16 amino acids. CDR1 is SEHNR, CDR2 FQNEAQ, per germline (reference sequence). V shed 6 bases and J shed 0 bases, with 14 bases lying between them. The CDR3 is CASSLFLTTTNEKLFF. The DNA of the CDR3 is TGTGCCAGCAGTTTATTCTTGACAACAACTAATGAAAAACTGTTTTTT.

The chain uses TRBV25-1 and TRBJ2-7; D might be TRBD1 or TRBD2, each matching 5 bases. CDR3 length: 12 residues. CDR1 MGHDK and CDR2 SYGVNS come from the germline V gene. Trimming took 10 bases from V and 2 from J, leaving 12 bases between them. The CDR3 DNA reads as TGTGCCACGAAAGAGGGGCCCTACGAGCAGTACTTC. Translating gives CATKEGPYEQYF.

V is TRBV7-2 and J is TRBJ2-1, with D uncertain. Germline-derived CDR1 and CDR2 are SGHTA and FQGNSA. The CDR3 runs 17 residues. With 3 bases removed from V and 4 bases from J, the gap between germline ends came to 19 bases. Here the CDR3 reads CASSFGRLGRLYNEQFF. CDR3 DNA: TGTGCCAGCAGCTTTGGCCGCCTTGGGCGTTTGTACAATGAGCAGTTCTTC.

Ten or more counts support this clonotype. The gene calls are TRBV5-6 and TRBJ1-1, with a possible D match to TRBD1 (5 bases). Germline V gives CDR1 SGHDT, CDR2 YYEEEE. The CDR3 spans 13 residues. Trimming pared 1 base from V and 7 bases from J, leaving 11 bases between. For the CDR3, the DNA is TGTGCCAGCAGCTTGCTACAGGACTATGAAGCTTTCTTT. Encoded protein: CASSLLQDYEAFF.

This clonotype appeared many times. The rearrangement links TRBV9 to TRBJ1-2; D gene ambiguous. V dropped 4 bases and J dropped 6 bases, with 22 bases sitting between them. The CDR3 length is 16 residues. CDR1 and CDR2 (germline): SGDLS, YYNGEE. CDR3 in DNA: TGTGCCAGCAGCCCTCACGCCAGTTTTAAGGAGCATGGCTACACCTTC. This translates into CASSPHASFKEHGYTF.